The text below deals with one T cell receptor beta chain. The same CDR3 also results from other DNA sequences found in this sample. This sample stems from a study of Ad26.COV2.S vaccination and SARS-CoV-2 variants. The V and J ends lost 1 base and 4 bases, in that order; junction bases with no gene match: 3. CDR1 is SGHVS and CDR2 is FQNEAQ in the germline V gene. The CDR3 loop spans 14 amino acids. Treatment defined: roughly 20 received Ad26.COV2.S at low or high dose, single or two shots; 5 received placebo; per-sample allocation not given. Repertoires come from day 63 after the first vaccine or placebo injection. Its platform was an Ad26 vector, and its expressed antigen was Wuhan-strain SARS-CoV-2 spike. TCRdb's table, derived via immunoSEQ multiplex PCR, lists solely in-frame clones and lacks some. The top ten hold about 10% of the sample, which has around 300,000 clones, 86% seen once.

The rearrangement links TRBV7-8 to TRBJ1-2; 7 nucleotides align to TRBD1. This TCR derives from a person aged 18 to 59 who received the Ad26.COV2.S COVID-19 vaccine or a placebo. This sample comprised peripheral blood, obtained in a trial of Ad26.COV2.S vaccine versus placebo. DNA of the CDR3: TGTGCCAGCAGCTTAGACAGGGGTGGCTATGGCTACACCTTC. Its translation is CASSLDRGGYGYTF.